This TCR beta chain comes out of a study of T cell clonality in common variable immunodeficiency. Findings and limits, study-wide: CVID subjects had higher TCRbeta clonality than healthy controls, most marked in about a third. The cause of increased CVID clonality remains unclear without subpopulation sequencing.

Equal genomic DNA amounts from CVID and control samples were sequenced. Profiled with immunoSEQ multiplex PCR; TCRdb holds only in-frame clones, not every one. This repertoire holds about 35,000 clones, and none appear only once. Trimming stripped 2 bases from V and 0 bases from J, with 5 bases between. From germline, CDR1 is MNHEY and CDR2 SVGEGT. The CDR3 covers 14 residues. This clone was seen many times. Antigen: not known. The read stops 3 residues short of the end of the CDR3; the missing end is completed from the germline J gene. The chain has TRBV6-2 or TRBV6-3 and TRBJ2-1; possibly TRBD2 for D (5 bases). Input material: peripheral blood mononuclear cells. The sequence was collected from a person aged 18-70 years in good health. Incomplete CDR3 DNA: TGTGCCAGCAGTTACGCGGGCTCCTACAATGAG. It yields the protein CASSYAGSYNE. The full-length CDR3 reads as CASSYAGSYNEQFF.